The clone carrying this T cell receptor beta chain was counted many times. Its antigen is unidentified. TCRdb independently ran MiXCR on the reads; one entry per CDR3 protein. The sample includes a few hundred thousand distinct CDR3 sequences, approximately 9.5% of them seen just once. This specimen belongs to a study of T cell repertoires in cytomegalovirus infection. Study-wide background: A matching HLA type, together with CMV infection, was signaled by public TCR beta signatures.

Notes on the study in general: Using cumulative public TCR beta family frequency, the authors identified those who carried CMV together with the relevant HLA. HLA-C-restricted CMV clonotypes gave the most frequent clonotype in two of eight donors.

Sequencing was performed on PBMCs. This receptor was taken from a human donor in good health (CMV status not recorded). Some clones in this sample may be carry-over from other donors' samples.

This CDR3 reads CASSQPLGEYTGELFF. The CDR3 DNA reads as TGCGCCAGCAGCCAGCCTCTGGGCGAGTACACCGGGGAGCTGTTTTTT. The rearrangement joins TRBV4-1 to TRBJ2-2, with no clear D. Trimming left V 3 bases short and J 3 bases short, with 14 bases between. Germline V CDR1 and CDR2: MGHRA, YSYEKL. The CDR3 is 16 residues long.